Included here is one TCR beta chain sequence, with context. The antigen is undetermined. Per the germline V gene, CDR1 is SGHTA and CDR2 is FQGTGA. The CDR3 has 16 residues. The V gene end was trimmed by 5 bases and the J gene end by 1 base; junction bases not matched to a gene: 10. Amplified TCR beta CDR3 regions derived from RNA transcripts. The TCR CDR3 was amplified in a first-round RT-PCR using the HTBI primer set. One entry per CDR3 protein results from TCRdb running MiXCR on the multiplex PCR reads. The sample contains about 350,000 distinct CDR3 sequences, roughly 15% of which appear only once. The data stem from a study of T cells in Graves' hyperthyroidism and ophthalmopathy. Findings and limits, study-wide: Onset of ophthalmopathy came a median roughly 6 months after the model predicted it.

The study enrolled patients aged 18 to 65 with newly diagnosed hyperthyroidism of under 2 months' duration. The study excluded patients with uncontrolled infection, other autoimmune disease, pregnancy or lactation. Together with thyroid ultrasound, orbital computed tomography, serum thyroxine and TRAb, clinical symptoms were used for diagnoses. Sequencing input: blood. This sequence was found in a woman under 40 with Graves' hyperthyroidism that later progressed to Graves' ophthalmopathy. This chain joins TRBV7-3 and TRBJ1-2, with TRBD1 matching over 7 bases. DNA for the CDR3: TGTGCCAGCAGCGGACCGGGACAGAGTTATAACTATGGCTACACCTTC. Its translation: CASSGPGQSYNYGYTF.